Following are 15 T cell receptor beta chains from one sample sequenced in a study of blood T cells in healthy people across ages. Sample-barcoded 5' priming and a J-beta primer mix drove a second PCR of roughly 6 to 12 cycles. TCRdb re-called the 5' RACE reads with MiXCR, one entry per CDR3 protein. The sample includes some 1,800,000 distinct CDR3 sequences, about two fifths seen only once; the top ten take 23%. Sequenced input: blood. Source of these receptors: a human donor in good health.

This clonotype was recorded a few times. J is TRBJ1-2 and V is TRBV5-1; TRBD1 might be the D (5 bases). CDR1 and CDR2 from the germline V gene are SGHRS and YFSETQ. This CDR3 region has 14 residues. The V end was cut by 0 bases, the J end by 4 bases, with 10 bases between. The CDR3 DNA follows: TGCGCCAGCAGCTTGGGACAGAGAACCTATGGCTACACCTTC. This sequence encodes CASSLGQRTYGYTF.

CDR3 amino acids: CASRLGQVPLNEQFF. The DNA of the CDR3 is TGTGCCAGCAGGCTTGGACAGGTCCCCCTCAATGAGCAGTTCTTC. The V call is TRBV7-2, the J call TRBJ2-1; 7 nucleotides agree with TRBD1. Germline V CDR1 and CDR2: SGHTA, FQGNSA. V gave up 6 bases and J gave up 6 bases; unmatched junction bases: 11. This CDR3 has 15 residues.

This clonotype was seen only a few times. The V call is TRBV15, the J call TRBJ1-4; TRBD1 aligns across 9 bases. The trim removed 1 base at V and 7 bases at J, leaving 4 bases unmatched. Germline CDR1 reads LNHNV; CDR2 reads YYDKDF (reference sequence). CDR3 length equals 15 residues. CDR3 protein: CATSRGDRAPEKLFF. DNA of the CDR3: TGTGCCACCAGCAGAGGGGACAGGGCGCCTGAAAAACTGTTTTTT.

This chain connects TRBV20-1 to TRBJ2-5; 8 bases are shared with TRBD2. The germline V gene encodes CDR1 DFQATT and CDR2 SNEGSKA (reference sequence). This CDR3 spans 17 amino acids. The trim removed 1 base at V and 5 bases at J, leaving 15 bases unmatched. CDR3 sequence reads: CSARGGGPGLVVETQYF. CDR3 DNA: TGCAGTGCTAGAGGGGGGGGTCCGGGACTAGTAGTGGAGACCCAGTACTTC.

The chain links TRBV28 to TRBJ2-3, with TRBD2 matching 8 bases. Germline CDR1 and CDR2: MDHEN and SYDVKM. The V gene end was trimmed by 9 bases and the J gene end by 7 bases; junction bases not matched to a gene: 12. This CDR3 has 14 residues. CDR3 region: CASTPGTRVNTQYF. CDR3 coding DNA: TGTGCCAGTACCCCCGGGACTAGGGTAAATACGCAGTATTTT.

The chain links TRBV28 to TRBJ2-7, with D perhaps matching TRBD1 (6 bases). Germline assignment: CDR1 MDHEN and CDR2 SYDVKM. The CDR3 spans 17 residues. Trimming stripped 6 bases from V and 1 base from J, with 22 bases between. CDR3 loop: CASSYLSQGSESYEQYF. As DNA, the CDR3 is TGTGCCAGCAGCTACCTCAGTCAGGGGTCAGAATCCTACGAGCAGTACTTC.

This clonotype turned up a few times. The chain has TRBV7-2 and TRBJ2-3; 9 bases map to TRBD1. This CDR3 is 15 amino acids long. J gave up 7 bases and V 2 bases, and 7 bases lay outside the gene matches. Germline CDR1 is SGHTA and CDR2 is FQGNSA. CDR3 sequence: CASSLYGTGINTQYF. CDR3 nucleotide sequence: TGTGCCAGCAGCTTATACGGGACAGGGATAAATACGCAGTATTTT.

The chain couples TRBV24-1 to TRBJ2-3; 15 nucleotides align to TRBD2. Unmatched junction bases numbered 1, after V lost 0 bases and J lost 4 bases. This CDR3 comprises 17 residues. CDR1 is KGHDR, CDR2 SFDVKD, per germline. The CDR3 bases are TGTGCCACCAGTGATTTGCGGACTAGCGGGGGGGCAGATACGCAGTATTTT. Its translation is CATSDLRTSGGADTQYF.

The rearrangement links TRBV5-1 to TRBJ1-2; TRBD1 aligns across 7 bases. V lost 4 bases, J lost 4 bases, and 10 bases stayed unmatched. The CDR3 has 15 amino acids. Germline CDR1 SGHRS, CDR2 YFSETQ. CDR3 in amino acids: CASSATGTVTYGYTF. In DNA, the CDR3 is TGCGCCAGCAGCGCGACCGGGACAGTGACCTATGGCTACACCTTC. The whole variable domain, remainder taken from reference TRBV5-1 and TRBJ1-2, is KAGVTQTPRYLIKTRGQQVTLSCSPISGHRSVSWYQQTPGQGLQFLFEYFSETQRNKGNFPGRFSGRQFSNSRSEMNVSTLELGDSALYLCASSATGTVTYGYTFGSGTRLTVV.

The V call is TRBV2, the J call TRBJ1-2; possible D gene TRBD1, 6 bases. The CDR3 spans 15 residues. The V end was cut by 8 bases, the J end by 4 bases, with 20 bases between. Germline V lookup: CDR1 SNHLY, CDR2 FYNNEI. CDR3 loop: CASGGAGDGSYGYTF. CDR3 bases: TGTGCCAGCGGAGGGGCAGGGGATGGCAGCTATGGCTACACCTTC.

Here the CDR3 reads CSATSGAFGHEQYF. The CDR3 DNA sequence: TGCAGTGCCACCTCGGGGGCGTTCGGACACGAGCAGTACTTC. V usage is TRBV20-1 and J usage is TRBJ2-7; D is possibly TRBD1 or TRBD2 (6 bases each). V was cut by 6 bases and J by 5 bases, with 20 bases left in between. CDR1 is DFQATT and CDR2 is SNEGSKA in the germline V gene (reference sequence). The CDR3 is 14 amino acids.

This clonotype occurred a few times. The V call is TRBV29-1, the J call TRBJ1-2; TRBD1 agrees at 9 bases. J gave up 3 bases and V 6 bases, and 11 bases lay outside the gene matches. Germline CDR1 and CDR2: SQVTM and ANQGSEA. The CDR3 totals 15 residues. In nucleotides, the CDR3 is TGCAGCGTAGCTTATGGGGACAGGGCGGACTATGGCTACACCTTC. This encodes CSVAYGDRADYGYTF.

This clonotype was counted only a few times. The chain employs TRBV7-2 and TRBJ1-1; D perhaps matches TRBD1 (5 bases). Per the germline V gene, CDR1 is SGHTA and CDR2 is FQGNSA. V was clipped by 5 bases and J by 5 bases, with 15 bases between them. The CDR3 sequence is 14 residues long. For the CDR3, the DNA is TGTGCCAGCAGCCCCCTCGTCGGGGGGACTGAAGCTTTCTTT. This sequence encodes CASSPLVGGTEAFF.

Remarks on this clonotype: The CDR3 does not close with the conserved phenylalanine or tryptophan, likely indicating a read error. The J gene is TRBJ2-3, the V gene TRBV9; D might be TRBD2 (5 bases). Trimming took 0 bases from V and 3 from J, leaving 17 bases between them. Germline loops: CDR1 SGDLS, CDR2 YYNGEE. The CDR3 spans 17 residues. The CDR3 reads CASSVEWLGSGTDTQYS. The DNA of the CDR3 is TGTGCCAGCAGCGTAGAATGGTTGGGGTCGGGAACAGATACGCAGTATTCT.

The chain combines TRBV7-8 with TRBJ2-3; 11 bases are a match to TRBD2. The CDR3 consists of 15 residues. Germline V gene lookup returns CDR1 SGHVS and CDR2 FQNEAQ. Losses at the gene ends were 6 bases for V and 5 bases for J; bases not matched to a gene: 7. The CDR3 region has the DNA TGTGCCAGCAGTTGGTATAGCGGGGGGGGAGATACGCAGTATTTT. This sequence encodes CASSWYSGGGDTQYF.